The 21 T cell receptor beta chains presented below share a single source sample, sequenced in a study of T-cell reconstitution after alpha-beta-depleted transplantation in children. This sample's TCRbeta library carried unique molecular identifier barcodes. TCRdb fed the PCR reads into MiXCR, producing one record per CDR3 protein. The sample gives 400,000 to 450,000 distinct CDR3 sequences, 43% of which show up once; 27% is in the top ten. The source was PBMCs, collected before TCRalphabeta/CD19-depleted stem cell transplant. Receptors were obtained from a girl aged 2 to 10 with aplastic anemia, due to receive a stem cell transplant.

This clonotype was observed a few times. The gene calls are TRBV4-2 and TRBJ2-1; a possible D gene is TRBD2 (5 bases). The CDR3 consists of 19 residues. V lost 2 bases, J lost 9 bases, and 29 bases lay in between. From germline, CDR1 is LGHNA and CDR2 YNFKEQ. DNA for the CDR3: TGTGCCAGCAGCCAAACTCCTTCCCCCCACGGGATGGGTAGTGGTGAGCAGTTCTTC. It is translated as CASSQTPSPHGMGSGEQFF.

The CDR3 DNA reads as TGCAGCGTTACAAAGGCAACAGGGGATCTCACAGATACGCAGTATTTT. Translated: CSVTKATGDLTDTQYF. The chain links TRBV29-1 to TRBJ2-3; 7 bases fit TRBD1. The CDR3 extends over 16 amino acids. V lost 5 bases, J lost 2 bases, and 13 bases stayed unmatched. Germline loops: CDR1 SQVTM, CDR2 ANQGSEA.

This clonotype came up a few times. V usage is TRBV5-6 and J usage is TRBJ2-7; no firm D call. Germline V lookup: CDR1 SGHDT, CDR2 YYEEEE. V was trimmed by 0 bases and J by 7 bases, leaving 20 bases between them. CDR3 length: 16 amino acids. The CDR3 reads CASSLVGWAEFGEQYF. The CDR3 bases are TGTGCCAGCAGCTTGGTAGGCTGGGCAGAATTCGGAGAGCAGTACTTC.

This rearrangement joins TRBV20-1 to TRBJ2-7; 9 bases map to TRBD2. This CDR3 comprises 14 residues. The V and J ends lost 3 bases and 2 bases, in that order; junction bases with no gene match: 5. Germline assignment: CDR1 DFQATT and CDR2 SNEGSKA (reference sequence). For the CDR3, the DNA is TGCAGTGCTAGTATGCGGGGGGGCCCCTACGAGCAGTACTTC. Protein: CSASMRGGPYEQYF.

This rearrangement joins TRBV28 to TRBJ2-5; 10 nucleotides match TRBD2. Germline CDR1 MDHEN, CDR2 SYDVKM. Germline trimming cut 4 bases from V and 5 bases from J; bases unmatched to any gene: 7. The CDR3 loop spans 15 amino acids. For the CDR3, the DNA is TGTGCCAGCAGTTCCAGCGGGGGGGCGTGGGAGACCCAGTACTTC. As protein: CASSSSGGAWETQYF.

This clonotype has at least ten counts. This sequence joins TRBV6-1 and TRBJ1-4, with D perhaps matching TRBD1 (5 bases). Germline lookup yields CDR1 MNHNS and CDR2 SASEGT. The CDR3 length is 14 residues. The V and J ends lost 6 bases and 5 bases respectively, with 13 bases between them. The CDR3 reads CASRTGDWNEKLFF. The CDR3 coding sequence is TGTGCCAGCAGAACAGGAGATTGGAATGAAAAACTGTTTTTT.

This clonotype was recorded many times. The gene calls are TRBV7-2 and TRBJ2-2, with a weak D call TRBD1 (6 bases). V was pared by 4 bases and J by 6 bases, with 21 bases between. Per germline, CDR1 SGHTA and CDR2 FQGNSA. This CDR3 is built from 17 residues. CDR3 in amino acids: CASSSALLTGRAGELFF. For the CDR3, the DNA is TGTGCCAGCAGCTCCGCCTTATTGACAGGTCGCGCCGGGGAGCTGTTTTTT.

CDR3 loop: CASKSDRGDENIQYF. The CDR3 DNA reads TGTGCCAGCAAGTCGGACAGGGGAGACGAAAACATTCAGTACTTC. The chain uses TRBV21-1 and TRBJ2-4; the D call in the table, TRBD1, was not verified against the DNA. TRBV21-1 corresponds to a pseudogene. This CDR3 has 15 residues.

This clonotype occurred a few times. This chain joins TRBV18 and TRBJ2-5, with 9 bases matching TRBD2. The V gene's germline CDR1 is KGHSH and CDR2 LQKENI. V was pared by 3 bases and J by 7 bases, with 6 bases of the junction left unmatched. The CDR3 extends over 14 amino acids. CDR3 bases: TGTGCCAGCTCACCTACGATGGGACTAGCGACCCAGTACTTC. It codes for CASSPTMGLATQYF.

The rearrangement uses TRBV15 and TRBJ2-1; 13 nucleotides align to TRBD2. CDR1 and CDR2 from the germline V gene are LNHNV and YYDKDF (reference sequence). This CDR3 region has 15 residues. After removal of 6 bases from V and 4 bases from J, the junction contained 3 bases not matched to a gene. CDR3 amino acids: CATSSGLAGYNEQFF. In DNA form, the CDR3 reads TGTGCCACCAGTTCGGGACTAGCGGGGTACAATGAGCAGTTCTTC. The full variable domain, completed using reference TRBV15 and TRBJ2-1, is DAMVIQNPRYQVTQFGKPVTLSCSQTLNHNVMYWYQQKSSQAPKLLFHYYDKDFNNEADTPDNFQSRRPNTSFCFLDIRSPGLGDTAMYLCATSSGLAGYNEQFFGPGTRLTVL.

The V gene is TRBV20-1, the J gene TRBJ2-1, with D possibly being TRBD2 (6 bases). The germline V gene encodes CDR1 DFQATT and CDR2 SNEGSKA (reference sequence). The length of the CDR3 is 20 residues. The V gene lost 0 bases and the J gene lost 2 bases, with 26 bases spanning the gap. CDR3 amino acids: CSARDKGHKLASFPYNEQFF. DNA of the CDR3: TGCAGTGCTAGAGATAAGGGGCACAAACTAGCCTCATTCCCCTACAATGAGCAGTTCTTC.

The chain links TRBV7-6 to TRBJ2-3; no clear D gene. The CDR3 loop spans 13 amino acids. The V end lost 7 bases, the J end lost 2 bases, and 10 bases lay between the germline ends. CDR1 SGHVS and CDR2 FNYEAQ come from the germline V gene. The CDR3 DNA reads TGTGCCAGCACCAATCCTCCCACAGATACGCAGTATTTT. Translating gives CASTNPPTDTQYF. Supplemented by reference TRBV7-6 and TRBJ2-3, the full variable domain reads GAGVSQSPRYKVTKRGQDVALRCDPISGHVSLYWYRQALGQGPEFLTYFNYEAQQDKSGLPNDRFSAERPEGSISTLTIQRTEQRDSAMYRCASTNPPTDTQYFGPGTRLTVL.

The sample holds one count of this clonotype. V gene TRBV20-1 combines with J gene TRBJ2-1; 10 nucleotides agree with TRBD2. The V gene's germline CDR1 is DFQATT and CDR2 SNEGSKA (reference sequence). Unmatched junction bases numbered 11, after V lost 6 bases and J lost 6 bases. The length of the CDR3 is 15 residues. The CDR3 DNA is TGCAGTGCCTCTGGGGGGCTAGCGGGAGCCAATGAGCAGTTCTTC. It specifies CSASGGLAGANEQFF.

The table lists this clonotype with a few counts. The chain combines TRBV7-2 with TRBJ2-4; 8 bases line up with TRBD2. Per germline, CDR1 SGHTA and CDR2 FQGNSA. The junction had 8 bases not matched to a gene; V was cut back by 0 bases and J by 4 bases. The CDR3 is 17 residues long. The CDR3 DNA reads as TGTGCCAGCAGCTTAGCGAGAGCGGGAGTGGGAAAAAACATTCAGTACTTC. Amino acids: CASSLARAGVGKNIQYF.

There are a few counts of this clonotype. The gene calls are TRBV20-1 and TRBJ2-7; 10 nucleotides line up with TRBD1. Looked up from germline, CDR1 is DFQATT and CDR2 is SNEGSKA (reference sequence). With V trimmed by 3 bases and J by 3 bases, 2 bases remained unmatched. The CDR3 totals 13 residues. In DNA, the CDR3 is TGCAGTGCTAGTAGGGACAGGGGCTACGAGCAGTACTTC. It codes for CSASRDRGYEQYF.

Worth noting for this clonotype: An end of the junction does not agree with germline; a read error may underlie this. The V gene is TRBV5-6, the J gene TRBJ1-4, with D unresolved. Germline V gene lookup returns CDR1 SGHDT and CDR2 YYEEEE. CDR3 size: 15 residues. CDR3 sequence reads: CANSQPGATNEKLFF. The CDR3 DNA reads as TGTGCCAACAGCCAACCGGGAGCAACTAATGAAAAACTGTTTTTT.

The chain couples TRBV2 to TRBJ1-1; a possible D gene is TRBD1 (5 bases). This CDR3 spans 10 amino acids. Germline CDR1 is SNHLY and CDR2 is FYNNEI. The V end was cut by 7 bases, the J end by 5 bases, with 5 bases between. CDR3 sequence (DNA): TGTGCCAGCACAGGGACTGAAGCTTTCTTT. It is translated as CASTGTEAFF.

V is TRBV2 and J is TRBJ2-1; 9 nucleotides agree with TRBD1. V lost 6 bases, J lost 4 bases, and 7 bases stayed unmatched. Per the germline V gene, CDR1 is SNHLY and CDR2 is FYNNEI. The CDR3 consists of 15 residues. As DNA, the CDR3 is TGTGCCAGCAGATTCGGACAGGGGAATTACAATGAGCAGTTCTTC. It translates to CASRFGQGNYNEQFF.

The chain joins TRBV23-1 to TRBJ2-7, with D perhaps matching TRBD1 (7 bases). TRBV23-1 is placed among ORFs of uncertain function. This CDR3 has 15 amino acids. Trimming pared 2 bases from V and 4 bases from J, leaving 15 bases between. CDR3 coding DNA: TGCGCCAGCAGTCAAAGGAGGGGGCGTTTTTACGAGCAGTACTTC. The encoded protein is CASSQRRGRFYEQYF.

In nucleotides, the CDR3 is TGTGCCAGTAGTATCGCACCCCGGATTGAGCAGTACTTC. Translation: CASSIAPRIEQYF. V gene TRBV19 combines with J gene TRBJ2-7; no definite D call. Germline CDR1 LNHDA, CDR2 SQIVND (reference sequence). Trimming stripped 3 bases from V and 7 bases from J, with 13 bases between. The CDR3 has 13 residues. The full variable domain, rest sourced from reference TRBV19 and TRBJ2-7, is DGGITQSPKYLFRKEGQNVTLSCEQNLNHDAMYWYRQDPGQGLRLIYYSQIVNDFQKGDIAEGYSVSREKKESFPLTVTSAQKNPTAFYLCASSIAPRIEQYFGPGTRLTVT.

Worth noting for this clonotype: Given a much more abundant clone one base away, this may be a read error. This chain links TRBV29-1 with TRBJ2-5; TRBD2 is a possible D gene (6 bases). Germline assignment: CDR1 SQVTM and CDR2 ANQGSEA. The CDR3 loop spans 14 amino acids. Trimming left V 5 bases short and J 2 bases short, with 15 bases between. CDR3 DNA: TGCAGCGTTAGTACCGGGGGAAGGCAAGAGACCCAGTACTTC. This encodes CSVSTGGRQETQYF.